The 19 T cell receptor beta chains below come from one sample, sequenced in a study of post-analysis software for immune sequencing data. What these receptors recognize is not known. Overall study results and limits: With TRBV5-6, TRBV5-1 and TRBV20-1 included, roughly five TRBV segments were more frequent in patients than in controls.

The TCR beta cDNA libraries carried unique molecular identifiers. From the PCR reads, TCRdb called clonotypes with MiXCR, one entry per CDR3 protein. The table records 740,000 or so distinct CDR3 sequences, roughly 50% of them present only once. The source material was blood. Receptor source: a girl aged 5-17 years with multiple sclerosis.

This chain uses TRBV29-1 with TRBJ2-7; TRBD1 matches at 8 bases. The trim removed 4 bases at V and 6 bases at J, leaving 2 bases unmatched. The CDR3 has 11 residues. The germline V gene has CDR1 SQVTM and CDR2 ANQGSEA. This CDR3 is CSVGQGSEQYF. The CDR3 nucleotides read TGCAGCGTTGGACAGGGGAGCGAGCAGTACTTC.

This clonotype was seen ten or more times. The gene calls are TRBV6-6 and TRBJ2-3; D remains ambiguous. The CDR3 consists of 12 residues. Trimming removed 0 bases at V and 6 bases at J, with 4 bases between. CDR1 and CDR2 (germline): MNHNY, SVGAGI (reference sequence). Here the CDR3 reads CASSYSRDTQYF. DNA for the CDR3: TGTGCCAGCAGTTACTCTAGGGATACGCAGTATTTT.

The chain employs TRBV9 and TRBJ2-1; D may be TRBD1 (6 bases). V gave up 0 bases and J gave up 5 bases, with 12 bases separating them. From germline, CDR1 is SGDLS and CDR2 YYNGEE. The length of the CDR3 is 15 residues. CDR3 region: CASSVDPTGNNEQFF. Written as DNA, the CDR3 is TGTGCCAGCAGCGTAGACCCGACAGGAAACAATGAGCAGTTCTTC.

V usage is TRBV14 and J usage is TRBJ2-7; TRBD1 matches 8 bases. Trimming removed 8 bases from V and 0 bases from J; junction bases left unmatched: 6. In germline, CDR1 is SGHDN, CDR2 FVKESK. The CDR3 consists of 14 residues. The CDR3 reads CASGRGTGSYEQYF. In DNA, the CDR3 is TGTGCCAGCGGCCGGGGGACAGGCTCCTACGAGCAGTACTTC. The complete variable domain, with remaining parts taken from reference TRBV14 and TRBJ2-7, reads EAGVTQFPSHSVIEKGQTVTLRCDPISGHDNLYWYRRVMGKEIKFLLHFVKESKQDESGMPNNRFLAERTGGTYSTLKVQPAELEDSGVYFCASGRGTGSYEQYFGPGTRLTVT.

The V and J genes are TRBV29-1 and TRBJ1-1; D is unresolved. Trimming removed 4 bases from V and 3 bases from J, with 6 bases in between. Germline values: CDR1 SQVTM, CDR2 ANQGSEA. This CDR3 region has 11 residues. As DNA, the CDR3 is TGCAGCGTTGCCGGCGACACTGAAGCTTTCTTT. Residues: CSVAGDTEAFF.

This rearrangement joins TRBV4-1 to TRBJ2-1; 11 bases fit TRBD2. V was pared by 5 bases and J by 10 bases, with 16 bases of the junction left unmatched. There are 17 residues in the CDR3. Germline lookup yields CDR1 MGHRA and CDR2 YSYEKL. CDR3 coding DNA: TGCGCCAGCAGCTCCCCGGCGGGACTAGCGGCTGGCTCAGAGCAGTTCTTC. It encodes CASSSPAGLAAGSEQFF.

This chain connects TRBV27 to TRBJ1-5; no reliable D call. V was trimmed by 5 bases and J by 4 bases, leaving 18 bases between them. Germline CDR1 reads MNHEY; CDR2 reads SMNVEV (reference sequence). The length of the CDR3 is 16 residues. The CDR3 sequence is CASSPQQTSGNQPQHF. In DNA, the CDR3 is TGTGCCAGCAGTCCGCAACAGACAAGCGGTAATCAGCCCCAGCATTTT.

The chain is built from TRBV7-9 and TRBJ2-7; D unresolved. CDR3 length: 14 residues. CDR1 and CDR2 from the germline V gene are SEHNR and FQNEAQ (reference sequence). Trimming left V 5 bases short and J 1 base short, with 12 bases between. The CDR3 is CASSLPGTSYEQYF. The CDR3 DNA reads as TGTGCCAGCAGCCTCCCTGGCACTTCCTACGAGCAGTACTTC.

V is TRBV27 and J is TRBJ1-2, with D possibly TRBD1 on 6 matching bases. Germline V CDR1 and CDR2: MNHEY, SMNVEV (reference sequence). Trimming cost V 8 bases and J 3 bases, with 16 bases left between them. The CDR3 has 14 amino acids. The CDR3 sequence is CASRRGGEYYGYTF. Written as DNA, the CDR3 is TGTGCCAGCCGGAGGGGGGGGGAGTACTATGGCTACACCTTC.

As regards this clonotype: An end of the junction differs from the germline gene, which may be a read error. CDR3 sequence: CAGSQAGGMAKNIQYF. Written as DNA, the CDR3 is TGTGCCGGCAGCCAAGCTGGGGGTATGGCCAAAAACATTCAGTACTTC. V gene TRBV3-1 combines with J gene TRBJ2-4; either TRBD1 or TRBD2 may supply D (5 bases each). In germline, CDR1 is LGHDT, CDR2 YNNKEL (reference sequence). The CDR3 is 16 residues long.

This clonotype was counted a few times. CDR3 amino acids: CASSHPGSSIQNEQFF. CDR3 bases: TGCGCCAGCAGCCACCCCGGTTCAAGTATCCAGAATGAGCAGTTCTTC. This chain links TRBV4-1 with TRBJ2-7; unclear D gene. The closer fit of TRBJ2-1 to the DNA end suggests the J call may be wrong. The CDR3 loop spans 16 amino acids. CDR1 and CDR2 from the germline V gene are MGHRA and YSYEKL.

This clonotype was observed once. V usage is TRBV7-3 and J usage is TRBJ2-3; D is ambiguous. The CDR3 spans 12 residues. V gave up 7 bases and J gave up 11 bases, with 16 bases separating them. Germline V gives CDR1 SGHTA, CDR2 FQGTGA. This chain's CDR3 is CASTNGPPEQYF. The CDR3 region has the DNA TGTGCCAGCACTAATGGGCCTCCGGAGCAGTATTTT.

CDR3 nucleotides: TGTGCCAGCAGCTTAGCTCGGCGGACTCAGTATGGCTACACCTTC. It yields the protein CASSLARRTQYGYTF. The J gene is TRBJ1-2, the V gene TRBV7-2, with no clear D. The CDR3 sequence is 15 residues long. The V and J ends lost 0 bases and 5 bases respectively, with 13 bases between them. Germline V gene lookup returns CDR1 SGHTA and CDR2 FQGNSA. Full variable domain (rest looked up from reference TRBV7-2 and TRBJ1-2): GAGVSQSPSNKVTEKGKDVELRCDPISGHTALYWYRQSLGQGLEFLIYFQGNSAPDKSGLPSDRFSAERTGGSVSTLTIQRTQQEDSAVYLCASSLARRTQYGYTFGSGTRLTVV.

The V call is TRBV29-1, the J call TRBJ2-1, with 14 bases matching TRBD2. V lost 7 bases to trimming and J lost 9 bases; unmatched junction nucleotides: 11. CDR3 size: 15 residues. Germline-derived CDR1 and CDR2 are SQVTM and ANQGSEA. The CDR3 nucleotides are TGCAGCGCTCGTTGGGGACTAGCGGGAGCAAGTGAGCAGTTCTTC. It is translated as CSARWGLAGASEQFF.

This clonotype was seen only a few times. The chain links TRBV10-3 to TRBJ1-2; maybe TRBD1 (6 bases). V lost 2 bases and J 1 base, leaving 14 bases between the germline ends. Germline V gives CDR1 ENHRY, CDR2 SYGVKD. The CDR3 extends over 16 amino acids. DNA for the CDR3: TGTGCCATCAGTGAGACCGGGACACTCTTTAACTATGGCTACACCTTC. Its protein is CAISETGTLFNYGYTF.

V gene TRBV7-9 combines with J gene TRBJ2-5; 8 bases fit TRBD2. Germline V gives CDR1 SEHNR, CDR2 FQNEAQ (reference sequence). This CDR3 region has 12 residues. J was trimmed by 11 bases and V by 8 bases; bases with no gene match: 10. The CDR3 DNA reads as TGTGCCAGCGGGCGGGAGGACCGGGAGCAGTACTTC. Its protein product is CASGREDREQYF.

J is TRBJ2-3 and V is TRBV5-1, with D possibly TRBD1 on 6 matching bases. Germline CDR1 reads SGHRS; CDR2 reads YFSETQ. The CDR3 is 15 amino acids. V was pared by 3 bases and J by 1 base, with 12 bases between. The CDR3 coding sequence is TGCGCCAGCAGCTCTCACAGGGTCCGCACAGATACGCAGTATTTT. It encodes CASSSHRVRTDTQYF.

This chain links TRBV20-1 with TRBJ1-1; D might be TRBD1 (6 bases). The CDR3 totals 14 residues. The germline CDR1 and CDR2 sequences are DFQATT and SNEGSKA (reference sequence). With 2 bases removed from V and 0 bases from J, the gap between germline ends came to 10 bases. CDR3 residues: CSARKGGLNTEAFF. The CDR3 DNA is TGCAGTGCTAGAAAAGGGGGGCTGAACACTGAAGCTTTCTTT.

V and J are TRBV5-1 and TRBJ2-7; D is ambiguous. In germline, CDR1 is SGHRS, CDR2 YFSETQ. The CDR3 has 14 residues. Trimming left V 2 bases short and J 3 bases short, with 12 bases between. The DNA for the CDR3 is TGCGCCAGCAGCTTCGGGCCTGAGGTCTACGAGCAGTACTTC. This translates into CASSFGPEVYEQYF.